Below are 15 T cell receptor beta chains sequenced from a single sample in a study of OX40 agonist ivuxolimab in advanced cancers. This table comes from immunoSEQ multiplex PCR, and its TCRdb copy is limited to in-frame clones, with some not included. The sample contains tens of thousands of clones, about 85% of which appear only once. The material sequenced was CD4+ or CD8+ T cells sorted from blood, taken in a trial of the OX40 agonist ivuxolimab. The receptor set was obtained from an adult with an advanced solid tumor such as melanoma, head and neck, liver or kidney cancer.

The genes are TRBV13 and TRBJ2-7; D gene unclear. Per germline, CDR1 PRHDT and CDR2 FYEKMQ (reference sequence). The CDR3 loop spans 9 amino acids. V gave up 11 bases and J gave up 4 bases, with 6 bases separating them. Written as DNA, the CDR3 is TGTGCCGATGCGTACGAGCAGTACTTC. It codes for CADAYEQYF. Looking up the rest from reference TRBV13 and TRBJ2-7 gives the full variable domain: AAGVIQSPRHLIKEKRETATLKCYPIPRHDTVYWYQQGPGQDPQFLISFYEKMQSDKGSIPDRFSAQQFSDYHSELNMSSLELGDSALYFCADAYEQYFGPGTRLTVT.

The chain links TRBV7-3 to TRBJ2-1; D is uncertain. The CDR3 has 15 residues. Germline V gene lookup returns CDR1 SGHTA and CDR2 FQGTGA. Between the trimmed V and J ends, which lost 5 bases and 0 bases, there was a span of 11 bases. This CDR3 is CASSLDVGSYNEQFF. CDR3 coding DNA: TGTGCCAGCAGCCTAGATGTTGGCTCCTACAATGAGCAGTTCTTC.

In this sample, this clone turned up once. The chain employs TRBV19 and TRBJ2-5, with D perhaps given as TRBD1 or TRBD2 (5 bases each). Germline V gene sequence: CDR1 LNHDA, CDR2 SQIVND (reference sequence). The CDR3 contains 13 residues. V gave up 8 bases and J gave up 2 bases, with 12 bases separating them. The CDR3 reads CASAPGRQETQYF. The CDR3 bases are TGTGCCAGTGCCCCGGGACGACAAGAGACCCAGTACTTC. The full variable domain, in which reference TRBV19 and TRBJ2-5 provide the parts outside the CDR3, is DGGITQSPKYLFRKEGQNVTLSCEQNLNHDAMYWYRQDPGQGLRLIYYSQIVNDFQKGDIAEGYSVSREKKESFPLTVTSAQKNPTAFYLCASAPGRQETQYFGPGTRLLVL.

The chain combines TRBV6-6 with TRBJ2-1, with a weak D call TRBD2 (6 bases). Germline V gene sequence: CDR1 MNHNY, CDR2 SVGAGI (reference sequence). The CDR3 is 14 amino acids. The V end was cut by 6 bases, the J end by 2 bases, with 11 bases between. The CDR3 region has the DNA TGTGCCAGCAGGTCCGGGACTCCCTACAATGAGCAGTTCTTC. It yields the protein CASRSGTPYNEQFF.

The rearrangement joins TRBV30 to TRBJ2-2, with 9 bases matching TRBD1. V gave up 1 base and J gave up 5 bases; unmatched junction bases: 5. Germline V gene lookup returns CDR1 GTSNPN and CDR2 SVGIG (reference sequence). The CDR3 is 15 residues long. This chain's CDR3 is CAWSGGQGETGELFF. CDR3 bases: TGTGCCTGGAGTGGGGGACAGGGAGAGACCGGGGAGCTGTTTTTT.

This clone was observed a few times. This chain connects TRBV29-1 to TRBJ2-7; D is perhaps TRBD2 (7 bases). Germline V gene lookup returns CDR1 SQVTM and CDR2 ANQGSEA. The CDR3 contains 14 residues. Trimming took off 7 bases at V and 6 bases at J, with 22 bases between the two ends. The CDR3 loop is CSADLQGGGGEQYF. The CDR3 bases are TGCAGCGCCGACCTACAGGGAGGGGGGGGCGAGCAGTACTTC.

This chain links TRBV7-6 with TRBJ2-7; no clear D gene. Germline V CDR1 and CDR2: SGHVS, FNYEAQ. CDR3 size: 13 residues. V lost 1 base and J lost 1, with 5 bases in between. The CDR3 sequence is CASSLGRSYEQYF. The CDR3 coding sequence is TGTGCCAGCAGCTTAGGACGATCCTACGAGCAGTACTTC.

The chain carries TRBV7-9 and TRBJ2-5, with D possibly matching TRBD2 (6 bases). The J call could be wrong; TRBJ2-7 is a better fit for the DNA end. This CDR3 region has 13 residues. CDR1 and CDR2 from the germline V gene are SEHNR and FQNEAQ (reference sequence). The CDR3 protein is CASSFAGSYEQYF. The DNA for the CDR3 is TGTGCCAGCAGTTTCGCGGGGTCCTACGAGCAGTACTTC.

The rearrangement joins TRBV7-2 to TRBJ2-1; D is ambiguous. Deletions cut 2 bases from V and 7 bases from J, with 9 bases between. The CDR3 sequence is 13 residues long. Germline V gives CDR1 SGHTA, CDR2 FQGNSA. CDR3 in amino acids: CASSLSPLNEQFF. DNA of the CDR3: TGTGCCAGCAGCTTAAGCCCATTAAATGAGCAGTTCTTC.

The chain joins TRBV5-1 to TRBJ1-2; 7 nucleotides align to TRBD1. Germline values: CDR1 SGHRS, CDR2 YFSETQ. The CDR3 contains 16 residues. Unmatched junction bases numbered 12, after V lost 1 base and J lost 6 bases. This CDR3 is CASSLTSLGTANGYTF. The DNA of the CDR3 is TGCGCCAGCAGCTTGACCTCACTCGGGACAGCAAATGGCTACACCTTC.

This clone has more than one count but fewer than ten. The chain joins TRBV2 to TRBJ2-5, with 7 bases aligning to TRBD2. The V gene end was trimmed by 6 bases and the J gene end by 3 bases; junction bases not matched to a gene: 13. CDR3 size: 16 residues. Germline loops: CDR1 SNHLY, CDR2 FYNNEI. The CDR3 is CASRMTGTTKKETQYF. The CDR3 coding sequence is TGTGCCAGCAGGATGACCGGGACTACAAAAAAAGAGACCCAGTACTTC.

The chain uses TRBV7-9 and TRBJ2-3, with 7 bases fitting TRBD1. Trimming removed 4 bases from V and 1 base from J; junction bases left unmatched: 2. There are 14 residues in the CDR3. CDR1 and CDR2 from the germline V gene are SEHNR and FQNEAQ (reference sequence). DNA of the CDR3: TGTGCCAGCAGCTCCCAGGGGGGCACAGATACGCAGTATTTT. It specifies CASSSQGGTDTQYF.

The chain has TRBV27 and TRBJ2-1; the D is unclear. Trimming removed 4 bases from V and 3 bases from J, with 7 bases in between. The germline V gene has CDR1 MNHEY and CDR2 SMNVEV (reference sequence). CDR3 length equals 13 residues. The CDR3 nucleotides read TGTGCCAGCAGTTCAGACCACTACAATGAGCAGTTCTTC. The encoded protein is CASSSDHYNEQFF.

The chain combines TRBV21-1 with TRBJ2-3; no DNA check was done on the table's D call, TRBD1. TRBV21-1 is a documented pseudogene. The CDR3 has 19 amino acids. In DNA, the CDR3 is TGTGCCAGCAGCAAAGGTCTCGTACCGGGACAGGAGGGCACAGATACGCAGTATTTT. This codes for CASSKGLVPGQEGTDTQYF.

This clone was counted a single time. The rearrangement joins TRBV4-3 to TRBJ2-2; no clear D. Germline-derived CDR1 and CDR2 are LGHNA and YSLEER. This CDR3 is built from 14 residues. Trimming removed 2 bases from V and 4 bases from J, with 8 bases in between. DNA of the CDR3: TGCGCCAGCAGCCAATTTGCAGTCACCGGGGAGCTGTTTTTT. It translates to CASSQFAVTGELFF.